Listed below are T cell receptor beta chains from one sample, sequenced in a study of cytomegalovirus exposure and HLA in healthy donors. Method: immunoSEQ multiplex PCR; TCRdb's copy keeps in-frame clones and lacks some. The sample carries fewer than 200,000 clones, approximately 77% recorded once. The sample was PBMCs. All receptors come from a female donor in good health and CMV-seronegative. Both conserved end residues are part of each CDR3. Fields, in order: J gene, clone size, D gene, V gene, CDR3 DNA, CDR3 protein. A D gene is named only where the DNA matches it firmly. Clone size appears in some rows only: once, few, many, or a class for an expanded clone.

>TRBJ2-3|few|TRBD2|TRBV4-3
TGCGCCAGCAGCCGACTAGCGGGAGAGGAAGATACGCAGTATTTT
CASSRLAGEEDTQYF
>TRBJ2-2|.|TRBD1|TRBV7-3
TGTGCCAGCAGCCTCCGACAGGGGGACGGGGAGCTGTTTTTT
CASSLRQGDGELFF
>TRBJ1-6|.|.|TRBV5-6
TGTGCCAGCAGCCAGGACACTTCACCCCTCCACTTT
CASSQDTSPLHF
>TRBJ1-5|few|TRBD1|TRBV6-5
TGTGCCAGCAGACGACAGGGCGGTCAGCCCCAGCATTTT
CASRRQGGQPQHF
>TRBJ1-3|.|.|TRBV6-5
TGTGCCAGCAAGGAACAGGCTGGAAACACCATATATTTT
CASKEQAGNTIYF
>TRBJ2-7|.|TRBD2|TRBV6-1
TGTGCCAGCAGTGAAGGCTCTTCGAGCGGGGGCTCCTACGAGCAGTACTTC
CASSEGSSSGGSYEQYF
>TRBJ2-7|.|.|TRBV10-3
TGTGCCATCGCGGACTCGCGGGAAATTACCTACGAGCAGTACTTC
CAIADSREITYEQYF
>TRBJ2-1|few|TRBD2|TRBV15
TGTGCCACCAGCAGACATTCGGCGGGAGAAGGGAATGAGCAGTTCTTC
CATSRHSAGEGNEQFF
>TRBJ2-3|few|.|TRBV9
TGTGCCAGCAGCGTAACAGCGGCAGGCACAGATACGCAGTATTTT
CASSVTAAGTDTQYF
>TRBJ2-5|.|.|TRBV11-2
TGTGCCAGCAGCTTAGGAAGGACTATAGAGACCCAGTACTTC
CASSLGRTIETQYF
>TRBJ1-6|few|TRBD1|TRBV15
TGTGCCACCAGCAGTATGGGGACAGGGGTTTCACCCCTCCACTTT
CATSSMGTGVSPLHF
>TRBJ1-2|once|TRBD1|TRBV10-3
TGTGCCATCAGTGGGACAGGGAATGGCTACACCTTC
CAISGTGNGYTF
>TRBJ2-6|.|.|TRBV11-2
TGTGCCAGCAGCGCCAACGCGGGACGCCAGTCTGGGGCCAACGTCCTGACTTTC
CASSANAGRQSGANVLTF
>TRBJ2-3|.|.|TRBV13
TGTGCCAGCAGCTTAGTGGGGGCTGGGACAGATACGCAGTATTTT
CASSLVGAGTDTQYF
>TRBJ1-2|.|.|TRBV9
TGTGCCAGCAAGAAGAGTAGCTTGGATGGCTACACCTTC
CASKKSSLDGYTF
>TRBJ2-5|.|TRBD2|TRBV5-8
TGTGCCAGCAGCCCCGGGACTAGCGGGACCTCCCGGGAGACCCAGTACTTC
CASSPGTSGTSRETQYF
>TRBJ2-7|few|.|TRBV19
TGTGCCAGTAGTATAATGACCGGGGACGAGCAGTACTTC
CASSIMTGDEQYF
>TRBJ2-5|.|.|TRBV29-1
TGCAGCGTTGAGGGGGGGCTAGCCACCCAGTACTTC
CSVEGGLATQYF
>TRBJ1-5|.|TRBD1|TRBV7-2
TGTGCCAGCAGCTTTGACAGGGGGCGCGGGCAGCCCCAGCATTTT
CASSFDRGRGQPQHF
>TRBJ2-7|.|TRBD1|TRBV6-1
TGTGCCAGCAGTGAACCTTGGACAGGGTTAACCGACGAGCAGTACTTC
CASSEPWTGLTDEQYF
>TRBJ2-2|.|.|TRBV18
TGTGCCAGCTCACCACAGGGGGCCGGGGAGCTGTTTTTT
CASSPQGAGELFF
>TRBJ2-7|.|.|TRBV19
TGTGCCAGTAGTATGGGAGGACCTACGAGCGAGCAGTACTTC
CASSMGGPTSEQYF
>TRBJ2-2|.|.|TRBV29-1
TGCAGCGTTGTGGCAGGGGGAGGCACCGGGGAGCTGTTTTTT
CSVVAGGGTGELFF
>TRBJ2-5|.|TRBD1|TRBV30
TGTGCCTGGAGTGTGGACAGGGCCCCAGAGACCCAGTACTTC
CAWSVDRAPETQYF
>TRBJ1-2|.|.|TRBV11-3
TGTGCCAGCAGCTTAGAAGGGGCAAGAGGCTACACCTTC
CASSLEGARGYTF
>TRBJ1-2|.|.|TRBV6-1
TGTGCCAGCAGTGAACCTGGAGAAACCTATGGCTACACCTTC
CASSEPGETYGYTF
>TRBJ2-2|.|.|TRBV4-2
TGTGCCAGCAGCCAAGAGTTGCGGGAAAGTCCCGGGGAGCTGTTTTTT
CASSQELRESPGELFF
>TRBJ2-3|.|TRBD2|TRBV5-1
TGCGCCAGTCAAGATTGGACTAGTCCCACAGATACGCAGTATTTT
CASQDWTSPTDTQYF
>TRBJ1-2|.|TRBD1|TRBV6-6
TGTGCCAGCAGTAACGGACAGGGGTCCTATGGCTACACCTTC
CASSNGQGSYGYTF
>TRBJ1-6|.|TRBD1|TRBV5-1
TGCGCCAGCAGCTTGGGTACGGGGACAGCAACAACACCCCTCCACTTT
CASSLGTGTATTPLHF
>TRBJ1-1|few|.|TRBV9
TGTGCCAGCAGCGTAGATTTAGGCGGGGACACTGAAGCTTTCTTT
CASSVDLGGDTEAFF
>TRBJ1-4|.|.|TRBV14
TGTGCCAGCAGCCAAGTCGCAGGGCCAGGGGAAAAACTGTTTTTT
CASSQVAGPGEKLFF
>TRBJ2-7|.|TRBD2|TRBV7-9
TGTGCCAGCAGCTTAAGGTCGGGAGGGGCCTACGAGCAGTACTTC
CASSLRSGGAYEQYF
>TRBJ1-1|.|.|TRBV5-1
TGCGCCAGTCGGGGTCAGACCAACACTGAAGCTTTCTTT
CASRGQTNTEAFF
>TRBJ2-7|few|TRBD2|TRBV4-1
TGCGCCAGCAGCCAGGGACTAGCGGGGACCTACGAGCAGTACTTC
CASSQGLAGTYEQYF
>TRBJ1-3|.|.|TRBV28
TGTGCCAGCAGTTTCCCCCCCCGGTGGGACATGCGGAACACCATATATTTT
CASSFPPRWDMRNTIYF
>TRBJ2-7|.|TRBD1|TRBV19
TGTGCCAGTAGTAGACAGGGATCCTACGAGCAGTACTTC
CASSRQGSYEQYF
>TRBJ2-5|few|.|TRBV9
TGTGCCAGCAGCGTATCACAGGGTGCCGAGACCCAGTACTTC
CASSVSQGAETQYF
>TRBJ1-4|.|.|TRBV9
TGTGCCAGCAGCGTCGGACAGCTCAGTAATGAAAAACTGTTTTTT
CASSVGQLSNEKLFF
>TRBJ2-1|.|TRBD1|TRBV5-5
TGTGCCAGCAGCTTGGCCAGGGCAGGGGGTTTCTACAATGAGCAGTTCTTC
CASSLARAGGFYNEQFF
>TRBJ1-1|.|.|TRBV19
TGTGCCAGTAGTATGCGATCTAAGTCCACTGAAGCTTTCTTT
CASSMRSKSTEAFF
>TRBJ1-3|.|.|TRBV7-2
TGTGCCAGCAGCTTAGGAATCCCCGGTGGAAACACCATATATTTT
CASSLGIPGGNTIYF
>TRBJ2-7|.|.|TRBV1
TGCACCAGCAGCCACAAAGGCAGGGTGGTCCACTACGAGCAGTACTTC
CTSSHKGRVVHYEQYF
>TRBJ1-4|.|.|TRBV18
TGTGCCAGCTTCCAGATCCCGGGGAATCCTAATGAAAAACTGTTTTTT
CASFQIPGNPNEKLFF
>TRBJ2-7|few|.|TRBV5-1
TGCGCCAGCGGAGACCATTACGAGCAGTACTTC
CASGDHYEQYF
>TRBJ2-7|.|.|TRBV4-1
TGCGCCAGCAGCCAAGACAGCGCTAGCGAGCAGTACTTC
CASSQDSASEQYF
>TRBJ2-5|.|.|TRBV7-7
TGTGCTAGCAGCTTAGGGTACGGTAATCAAGAGACCCAGTACTTC
CASSLGYGNQETQYF
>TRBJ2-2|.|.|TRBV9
TGTGCCAGCAGCTTCCAGAACACCGGGGAGCTGTTTTTT
CASSFQNTGELFF
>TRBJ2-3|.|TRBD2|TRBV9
TGTGCCAGCAGCCCACGTGATAGCGGGAGGGCCCTCACAGATACGCAGTATTTT
CASSPRDSGRALTDTQYF
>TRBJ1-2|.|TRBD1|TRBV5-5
TGTGCCAGCAGCCCCGCGGGGACAGCCCTCTATGGCTACACCTTC
CASSPAGTALYGYTF
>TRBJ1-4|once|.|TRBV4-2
TGTGCCAGCAGCCAGCCGTTTGGCGCGGGAGATGAAAAACTGTTTTTT
CASSQPFGAGDEKLFF
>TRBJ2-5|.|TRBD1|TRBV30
TGTGCCTGGAGTATCCACAGGGGCGCGGTTGCCCAGTACTTC
CAWSIHRGAVAQYF
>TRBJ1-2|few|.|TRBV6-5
TGTGCCAGCGGGCCGGGGTGGGGCTACACCTTC
CASGPGWGYTF
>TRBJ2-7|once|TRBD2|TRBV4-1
TGCGCCAGCAGCCGGGTAGCGGGGGACTCCTACGAGCAGTACTTC
CASSRVAGDSYEQYF
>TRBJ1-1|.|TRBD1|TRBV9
TGTGCCAGCAGCGTAGAGGATCCTTCGGGACAGGTGGACACTGAAGCTTTCTTT
CASSVEDPSGQVDTEAFF
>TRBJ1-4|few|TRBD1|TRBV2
TGTGCCAGCAGCAAAGACAGGGTGACTAATGAAAAACTGTTTTTT
CASSKDRVTNEKLFF
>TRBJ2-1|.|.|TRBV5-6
TGTGCCAGCAGCGCAATGCACAAGACGGACAAAAACAATGAGCAGTTCTTC
CASSAMHKTDKNNEQFF
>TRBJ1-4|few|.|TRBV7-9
TGTGCCAGCAGCGGGCCGGACAGCCTGTCGGTTTTT
CASSGPDSLSVF